These T cell receptor beta chains were read from a single sample in a study of T-cell memory formation after mild COVID-19. One entry per CDR3 protein results from TCRdb running MiXCR on the 5' RACE reads. Of roughly 250,000 distinct CDR3 sequences in the sample, over 15% are singletons; the top ten hold around 20%. Material: PBMCs or a T cell subset sorted from them (not recorded which). The source is a man between 18 and 29 years old who had mild COVID-19 (a few samples of this study predate the infection). Cell type and time point are not known. CDR3s include the opening cysteine and the closing phenylalanine or tryptophan. The order of the fields is D gene, V gene, clone size, J gene, CDR3 protein, CDR3 DNA. The D gene is left open where the match is weak. Only some rows state a clone size, as once, few, many or a class for expanded clones.

>.|TRBV7-2|few|TRBJ2-5
CASSLVREDQETQYF
TGTGCCAGCAGCTTAGTACGGGAAGACCAAGAGACCCAGTACTTC
>.|TRBV12-3/TRBV12-4|.|TRBJ1-2
CASSFRRLSWNAHTF
TGTGCCAGCAGTTTCCGCAGGTTGTCTTGGAATGCCCACACCTTC
>.|TRBV7-2|many|TRBJ2-3
CASSTKGHPDTQYF
TGTGCCAGCAGCACCAAAGGACATCCGGATACGCAGTATTTT
>TRBD1|TRBV11-3|.|TRBJ2-3
CASSLGRGNARQYF
TGTGCCAGCAGCTTAGGCAGGGGGAACGCCCGGCAGTATTTT
>.|TRBV7-2|few|TRBJ2-5
CASIERTGQETQYF
TGTGCCAGCATCGAAAGGACGGGACAAGAGACCCAGTACTTC
>.|TRBV12-5|few|TRBJ2-1
CASGLVRGHHEQFF
TGTGCTAGTGGTTTGGTACGCGGGCACCATGAGCAGTTCTTC
>.|TRBV3-1|.|TRBJ2-2
CASSQGGVNWWAELFF
TGTGCCAGCAGCCAAGGCGGGGTAAACTGGTGGGCGGAGCTGTTTTTT
>.|TRBV5-1|few|TRBJ2-5
CASSSPDKETQYF
TGCGCCAGCAGCTCACCGGACAAAGAGACCCAGTACTTC
>TRBD1|TRBV12-3/TRBV12-4|.|TRBJ1-2
CASSWDRRAGGYTF
TGTGCCAGCAGTTGGGACAGGCGTGCAGGGGGCTACACCTTC
>.|TRBV7-9|few|TRBJ2-1
CASSFQGNNEQFF
TGTGCCAGCAGCTTTCAAGGCAACAATGAGCAGTTCTTC
>TRBD1|TRBV6-2/TRBV6-3|many|TRBJ1-1
CASSRQGMNTEAFF
TGTGCCAGCAGTAGACAGGGGATGAACACTGAAGCTTTCTTT
>.|TRBV7-2|many|TRBJ1-3
CASQAGPQDTIYF
TGTGCCAGCCAAGCGGGACCCCAAGACACCATATATTTT
>.|TRBV20-1|.|TRBJ2-4
CSARGWADNLAKNIQYF
TGCAGTGCTAGAGGATGGGCAGATAACTTAGCCAAAAACATTCAGTACTTC
>.|TRBV6-6|.|TRBJ2-3
CASSYSLRGGLFGDTQYF
TGTGCCAGCAGTTACTCCCTGCGAGGGGGGCTTTTCGGAGATACGCAGTATTTT
>TRBD2|TRBV2|few|TRBJ2-3
CASSREGPRVGTQYF
TGTGCCAGCAGCCGGGAGGGACCGCGCGTCGGTACGCAGTATTTT
>.|TRBV7-9|few|TRBJ1-1
CASSLDASRSTEAFF
TGTGCCAGCAGCTTAGATGCCTCACGATCCACTGAAGCTTTCTTT
>.|TRBV12-3/TRBV12-4|few|TRBJ1-1
CASSLLGAPEAFF
TGTGCCAGCAGTTTACTGGGGGCCCCTGAAGCTTTCTTT
>.|TRBV5-1|many|TRBJ2-5
CASSLVEGAETQYF
TGCGCCAGCAGCTTGGTCGAGGGCGCAGAGACCCAGTACTTC
>.|TRBV4-1|.|TRBJ1-5
CASSQDRRDQRPQHF
TGCGCCAGCAGCCAAGATCGTAGAGACCAGAGGCCCCAGCATTTT
>.|TRBV5-1|few|TRBJ2-1
CASSPLGLNNEQFF
TGCGCCAGCAGCCCGTTGGGCCTAAACAATGAGCAGTTCTTC
>.|TRBV5-4|few|TRBJ2-7
CASSLERAVIWYF
TGTGCCAGCAGCTTGGAGAGGGCCGTGATCTGGTACTTC
>.|TRBV27|few|TRBJ1-1
CASSLRGGTAEAFF
TGTGCCAGCAGTTTGCGGGGGGGTACCGCAGAAGCTTTCTTT
>.|TRBV5-6|few|TRBJ2-3
CASTRGFRTDTQYF
TGTGCCAGCACCCGGGGGTTCCGCACAGATACGCAGTATTTT
>TRBD1|TRBV6-6|.|TRBJ2-1
CASSYPMTGATPWEQFF
TGTGCCAGCAGTTACCCAATGACAGGGGCCACCCCTTGGGAGCAGTTCTTC